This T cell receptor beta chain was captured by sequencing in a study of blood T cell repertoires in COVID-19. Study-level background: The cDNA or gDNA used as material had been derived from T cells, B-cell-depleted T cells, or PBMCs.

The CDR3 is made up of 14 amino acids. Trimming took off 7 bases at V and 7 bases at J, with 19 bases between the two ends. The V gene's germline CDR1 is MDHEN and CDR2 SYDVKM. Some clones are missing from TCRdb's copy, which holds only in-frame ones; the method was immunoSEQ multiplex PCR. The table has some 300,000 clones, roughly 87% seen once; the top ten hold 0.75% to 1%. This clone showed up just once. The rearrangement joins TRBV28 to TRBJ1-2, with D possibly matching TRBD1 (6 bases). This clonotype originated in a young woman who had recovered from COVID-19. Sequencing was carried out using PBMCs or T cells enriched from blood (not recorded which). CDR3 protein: CASNSPAWGLGYTF. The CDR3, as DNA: TGTGCCAGCAACTCCCCCGCTTGGGGGCTTGGCTACACCTTC.